Presented here are 15 T cell receptor beta chains from one specimen sequenced in a study of technical replicates of blood from a few donors. The method was immunoSEQ multiplex PCR; TCRdb's version includes in-frame clones alone and lacks a portion of them. The table shows around 68,000 clones, with about 97% occurring only once. The sample consisted of T cells isolated from PBMCs. The receptors here all came from a human donor in good health.

V gene TRBV2 combines with J gene TRBJ2-7; 7 bases line up with TRBD1. The CDR3 extends over 12 amino acids. V shed 8 bases and J 6 bases; nucleotides not matched to a gene: 7. Germline V gene sequence: CDR1 SNHLY, CDR2 FYNNEI. The CDR3 DNA sequence: TGTGCCAGCGGCAGACAGGGTCTCGAGCAGTACTTC. This gives the protein CASGRQGLEQYF.

The chain couples TRBV4-3 to TRBJ2-7, with D uncertain. The CDR3 runs 17 residues. V was pared by 1 base and J by 2 bases, with 18 bases between. Per the germline V gene, CDR1 is LGHNA and CDR2 is YSLEER. In DNA, the CDR3 is TGCGCCAGCAGCCAAGCGAGGAACGGATACTCTACCTACGAGCAGTACTTC. The encoded protein is CASSQARNGYSTYEQYF.

This clone was found once. V usage is TRBV9 and J usage is TRBJ2-2, with a tentative D call TRBD2 (6 bases). The CDR3 totals 16 residues. CDR1 is SGDLS and CDR2 is YYNGEE in the germline V gene. The ends were cut back, 7 bases at V and 2 bases at J, with 18 bases in the middle. The CDR3: CASHQGRLANTGELFF. The CDR3 DNA follows: TGTGCCAGCCACCAAGGGAGGCTAGCTAACACCGGGGAGCTGTTTTTT.

The V and J genes are TRBV6-1 and TRBJ1-2; D might be TRBD1 (6 bases). Germline CDR1 and CDR2: MNHNS and SASEGT. CDR3 size: 15 residues. The V end was cut by 2 bases, the J end by 7 bases, with 17 bases between. CDR3: CASSETGLLVSGYTF. The CDR3 DNA follows: TGTGCCAGCAGTGAAACAGGGTTACTAGTGAGTGGCTACACCTTC.

The rearrangement uses TRBV11-2 and TRBJ2-5; 7 nucleotides align to TRBD1. The CDR3 spans 13 residues. Germline lookup yields CDR1 SGHAT and CDR2 FQNNGV. Trimming at V came to 4 bases and at J to 7 bases, leaving 6 bases not matched to a gene. CDR3 protein: CASSSTGESTQYF. The CDR3 DNA follows: TGTGCCAGCAGCTCCACAGGGGAATCGACCCAGTACTTC.

This chain joins TRBV18 and TRBJ2-3; no reliable D call. V lost 11 bases to trimming and J lost 0 bases, with 9 bases between them. The germline V gene encodes CDR1 KGHSH and CDR2 LQKENI. The CDR3 runs to 12 residues. In nucleotides, the CDR3 is TGTGCCTCTATCTCGAGCACAGATACGCAGTATTTT. Encoded protein: CASISSTDTQYF.

This chain uses TRBV27 with TRBJ1-5, with D perhaps TRBD1 (6 bases). This CDR3 is 12 amino acids long. CDR1 and CDR2 (germline): MNHEY, SMNVEV (reference sequence). The V and J ends lost 6 bases and 7 bases respectively, with 10 bases between them. CDR3 in DNA: TGTGCCAGCAGCACTACAGGGCAGCCCCAGCATTTT. Translation gives CASSTTGQPQHF.

The V gene is TRBV9, the J gene TRBJ2-1; D is perhaps TRBD2 (5 bases). This CDR3 has 15 amino acids. The V gene's germline CDR1 is SGDLS and CDR2 YYNGEE. Trimming shortened V by 3 bases and J by 3 bases, and 13 bases separated the two germline ends. CDR3 sequence: CASSARLNLYNEQFF. The CDR3, as DNA: TGTGCCAGCAGCGCCCGACTAAACCTCTACAATGAGCAGTTCTTC.

This clone came up once. This chain uses TRBV28 with TRBJ2-3; 9 bases align to TRBD2. V dropped 2 bases and J dropped 2; count of bases not matched to a gene: 20. Germline CDR1 MDHEN, CDR2 SYDVKM. This CDR3 spans 21 amino acids. The CDR3 DNA reads TGTGCCAGCAGTTTAGGCCCCCGGACTAGCGTCCTACAAGGGAACACAGATACGCAGTATTTT. Its translation is CASSLGPRTSVLQGNTDTQYF.

This chain connects TRBV2 to TRBJ2-7, with a possible D match to TRBD1 (6 bases). Germline-derived CDR1 and CDR2 are SNHLY and FYNNEI. The CDR3 sequence is 15 residues long. V gave up 1 base and J gave up 3 bases, with 13 bases separating them. Here the CDR3 reads CASSEDGGRLYEQYF. The CDR3 bases are TGTGCCAGCAGTGAAGATGGGGGCAGACTCTACGAGCAGTACTTC.

This chain uses TRBV27 with TRBJ2-3; 8 nucleotides line up with TRBD2. The germline CDR1 and CDR2 sequences are MNHEY and SMNVEV (reference sequence). This CDR3 contains 16 residues. V was clipped by 6 bases and J by 0 bases; unmatched bases: 8. DNA for the CDR3: TGTGCCAGCAGCCTTGGGGCTAGCGGGAGCACAGATACGCAGTATTTT. Translation: CASSLGASGSTDTQYF.

This sequence joins TRBV20-1 and TRBJ2-4; a possible D gene is TRBD2 (6 bases). Germline assignment: CDR1 DFQATT and CDR2 SNEGSKA (reference sequence). This CDR3 has 11 amino acids. V was pared by 3 bases and J by 8 bases, with 8 bases between. As DNA, the CDR3 is TGCAGTGCTAGTTGGGGGGACATTCAGTACTTC. Residues: CSASWGDIQYF.

Comment on this clone: This sample also contains other DNA sequences that code for the same CDR3. This sequence joins TRBV7-8 and TRBJ2-2; D uncertain. The CDR3 has 15 residues. Germline V CDR1 and CDR2: SGHVS, FQNEAQ. V lost 1 base and J lost 0, with 6 bases in between. The CDR3 here is CASSLVSANTGELFF. The CDR3 region has the DNA TGTGCCAGCAGCTTAGTTTCCGCGAACACCGGGGAGCTGTTTTTT.

The V and J genes are TRBV18 and TRBJ1-1, with no clear D. This CDR3 is built from 13 residues. Per germline, CDR1 KGHSH and CDR2 LQKENI. V was cut by 4 bases and J by 1 base, with 7 bases left in between. The chain's CDR3 is CASSQESNTEAFF. Here the CDR3 DNA reads TGTGCCAGCTCACAGGAGTCGAACACTGAAGCTTTCTTT.

This rearrangement joins TRBV6-6 to TRBJ1-1; D is uncertain. This CDR3 has 15 amino acids. From germline, CDR1 is MNHNY and CDR2 SVGAGI (reference sequence). V lost 2 bases to trimming and J lost 0 bases, with 10 bases between them. The CDR3 nucleotides are TGTGCCAGCAGTTACGAAGGACTGATGAACACTGAAGCTTTCTTT. This encodes CASSYEGLMNTEAFF.